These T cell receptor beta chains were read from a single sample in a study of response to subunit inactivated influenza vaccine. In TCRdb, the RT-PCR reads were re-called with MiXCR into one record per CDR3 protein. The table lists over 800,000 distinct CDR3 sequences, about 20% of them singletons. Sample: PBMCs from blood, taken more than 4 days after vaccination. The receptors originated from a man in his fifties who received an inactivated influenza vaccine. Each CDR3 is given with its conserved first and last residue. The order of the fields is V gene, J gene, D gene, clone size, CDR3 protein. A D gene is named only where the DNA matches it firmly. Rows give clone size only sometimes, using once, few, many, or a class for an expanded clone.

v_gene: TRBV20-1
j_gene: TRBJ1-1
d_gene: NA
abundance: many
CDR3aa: CSARGGGLGAFF

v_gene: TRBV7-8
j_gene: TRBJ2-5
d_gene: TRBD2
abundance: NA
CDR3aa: CASSLEAGVLGTQYF

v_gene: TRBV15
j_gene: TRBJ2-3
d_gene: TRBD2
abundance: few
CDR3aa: CATSTLSGRGRDTQYF

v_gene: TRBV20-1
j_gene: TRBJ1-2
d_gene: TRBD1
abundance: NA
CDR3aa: CSAGQRRYGYTF

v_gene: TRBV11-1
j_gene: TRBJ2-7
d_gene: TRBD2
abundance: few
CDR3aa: CASSAILAGGPYEQYF

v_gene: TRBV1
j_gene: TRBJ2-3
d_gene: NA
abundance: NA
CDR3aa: CTSSPVTGLAGVDTQYF

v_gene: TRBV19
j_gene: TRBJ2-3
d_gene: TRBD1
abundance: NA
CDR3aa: CASSTWTGDTQYF

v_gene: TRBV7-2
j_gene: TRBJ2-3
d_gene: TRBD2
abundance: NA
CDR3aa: CASSLGLAGAWDTQYF

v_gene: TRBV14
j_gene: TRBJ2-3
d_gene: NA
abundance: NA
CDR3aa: CASSQYTPLSTDTQYF

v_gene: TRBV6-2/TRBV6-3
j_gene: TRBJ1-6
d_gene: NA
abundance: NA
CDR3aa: CASSSPTQNSPLHF

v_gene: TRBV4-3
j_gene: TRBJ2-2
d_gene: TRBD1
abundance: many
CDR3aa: CASSGAGDRGLGTGELFF

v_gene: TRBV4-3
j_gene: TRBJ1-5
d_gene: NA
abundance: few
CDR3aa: CASSQDSGGGQPQHF

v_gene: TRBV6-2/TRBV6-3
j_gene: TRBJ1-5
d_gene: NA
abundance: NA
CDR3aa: CASSYVTGGQPQHF

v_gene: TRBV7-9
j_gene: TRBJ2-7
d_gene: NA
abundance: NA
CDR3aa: CASSPTYVGSGEQYF

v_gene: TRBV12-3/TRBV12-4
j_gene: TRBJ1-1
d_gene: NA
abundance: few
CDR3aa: CASSLRETGEAFF

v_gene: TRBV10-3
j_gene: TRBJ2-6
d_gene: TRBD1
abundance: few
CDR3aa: CAISGTGGRLSGANVLTF